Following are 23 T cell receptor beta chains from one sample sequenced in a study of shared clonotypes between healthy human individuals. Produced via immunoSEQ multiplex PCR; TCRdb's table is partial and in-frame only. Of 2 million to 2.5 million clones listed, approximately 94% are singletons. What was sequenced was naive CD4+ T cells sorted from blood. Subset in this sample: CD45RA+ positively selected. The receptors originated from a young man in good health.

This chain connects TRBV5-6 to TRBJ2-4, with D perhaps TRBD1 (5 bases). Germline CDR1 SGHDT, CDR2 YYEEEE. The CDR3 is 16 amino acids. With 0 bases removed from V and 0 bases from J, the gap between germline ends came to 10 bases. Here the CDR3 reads CASSLARELAKNIQYF. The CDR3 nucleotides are TGTGCCAGCAGCTTGGCCAGGGAACTAGCCAAAAACATTCAGTACTTC. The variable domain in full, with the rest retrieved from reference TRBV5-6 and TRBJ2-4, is DAGVTQSPTHLIKTRGQQVTLRCSPKSGHDTVSWYQQALGQGPQFIFQYYEEEERQRGNFPDRFSGHQFPNYSSELNVNALLLGDSALYLCASSLARELAKNIQYFGAGTRLSVL.

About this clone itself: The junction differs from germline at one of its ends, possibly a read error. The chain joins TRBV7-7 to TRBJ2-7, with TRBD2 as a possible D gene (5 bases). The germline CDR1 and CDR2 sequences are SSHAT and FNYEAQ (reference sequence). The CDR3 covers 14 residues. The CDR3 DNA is TGTGCTAGCAGTCCAGGAGGTAGCTCGATCGAGCAGTACTTC. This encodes CASSPGGSSIEQYF.

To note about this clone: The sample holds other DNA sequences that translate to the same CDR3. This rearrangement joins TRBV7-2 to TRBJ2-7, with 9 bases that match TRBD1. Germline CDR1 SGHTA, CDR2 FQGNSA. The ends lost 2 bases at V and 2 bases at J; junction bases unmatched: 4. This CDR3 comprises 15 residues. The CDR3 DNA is TGTGCCAGCAGCTTAACCGGGACAGGGACCTACGAGCAGTACTTC. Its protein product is CASSLTGTGTYEQYF.

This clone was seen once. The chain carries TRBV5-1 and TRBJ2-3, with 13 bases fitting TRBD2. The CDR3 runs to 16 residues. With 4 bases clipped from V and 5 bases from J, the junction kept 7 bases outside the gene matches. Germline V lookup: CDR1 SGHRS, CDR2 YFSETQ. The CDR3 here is CASSPLAGGLVDTQYF. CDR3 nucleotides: TGCGCCAGCAGCCCACTAGCGGGGGGGCTGGTAGATACGCAGTATTTT. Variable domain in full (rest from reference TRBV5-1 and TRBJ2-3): KAGVTQTPRYLIKTRGQQVTLSCSPISGHRSVSWYQQTPGQGLQFLFEYFSETQRNKGNFPGRFSGRQFSNSRSEMNVSTLELGDSALYLCASSPLAGGLVDTQYFGPGTRLTVL.

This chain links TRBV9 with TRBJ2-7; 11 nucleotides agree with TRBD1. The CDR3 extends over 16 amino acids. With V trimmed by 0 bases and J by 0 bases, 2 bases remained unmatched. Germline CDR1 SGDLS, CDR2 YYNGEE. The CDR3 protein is CASSVGGQGASYEQYF. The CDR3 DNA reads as TGTGCCAGCAGCGTAGGAGGACAGGGGGCCTCCTACGAGCAGTACTTC.

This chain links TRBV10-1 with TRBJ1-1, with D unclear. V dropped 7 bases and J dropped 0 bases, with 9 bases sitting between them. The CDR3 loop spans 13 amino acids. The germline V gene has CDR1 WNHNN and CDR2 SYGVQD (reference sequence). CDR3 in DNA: TGCGCCAGCACCCTGAGCATGAACACTGAAGCTTTCTTT. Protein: CASTLSMNTEAFF.

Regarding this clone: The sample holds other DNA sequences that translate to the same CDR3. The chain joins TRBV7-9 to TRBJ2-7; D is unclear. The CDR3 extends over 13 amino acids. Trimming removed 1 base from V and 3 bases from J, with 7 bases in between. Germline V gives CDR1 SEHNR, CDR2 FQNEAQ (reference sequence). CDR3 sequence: CASSLEGNYEQYF. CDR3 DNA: TGTGCCAGCAGCTTAGAGGGCAACTACGAGCAGTACTTC. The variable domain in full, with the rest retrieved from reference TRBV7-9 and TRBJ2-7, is DTGVSQNPRHKITKRGQNVTFRCDPISEHNRLYWYRQTLGQGPEFLTYFQNEAQLEKSRLLSDRFSAERPKGSFSTLEIQRTEQGDSAMYLCASSLEGNYEQYFGPGTRLTVT.

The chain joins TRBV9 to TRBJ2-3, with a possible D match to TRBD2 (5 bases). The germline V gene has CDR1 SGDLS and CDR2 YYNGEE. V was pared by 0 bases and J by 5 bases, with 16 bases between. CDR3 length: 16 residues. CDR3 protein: CASSVGRGPGGDTQYF. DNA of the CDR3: TGTGCCAGCAGCGTAGGTCGCGGGCCGGGCGGAGATACGCAGTATTTT. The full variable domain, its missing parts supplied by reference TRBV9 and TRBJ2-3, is DSGVTQTPKHLITATGQRVTLRCSPRSGDLSVYWYQQSLDQGLQFLIQYYNGEERAKGNILERFSAQQFPDLHSELNLSSLELGDSALYFCASSVGRGPGGDTQYFGPGTRLTVL.

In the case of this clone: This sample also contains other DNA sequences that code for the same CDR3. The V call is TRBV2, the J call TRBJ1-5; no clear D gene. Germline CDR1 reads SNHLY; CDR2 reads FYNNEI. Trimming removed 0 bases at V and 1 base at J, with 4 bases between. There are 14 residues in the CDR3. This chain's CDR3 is CASSEAGSNQPQHF. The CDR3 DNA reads TGTGCCAGCAGTGAAGCGGGGAGCAATCAGCCCCAGCATTTT.

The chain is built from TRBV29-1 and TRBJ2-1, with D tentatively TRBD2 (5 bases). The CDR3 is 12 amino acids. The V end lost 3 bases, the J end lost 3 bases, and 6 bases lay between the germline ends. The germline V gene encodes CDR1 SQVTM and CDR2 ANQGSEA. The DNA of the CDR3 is TGCAGCGTTGACACTAGCTACAATGAGCAGTTCTTC. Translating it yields CSVDTSYNEQFF.

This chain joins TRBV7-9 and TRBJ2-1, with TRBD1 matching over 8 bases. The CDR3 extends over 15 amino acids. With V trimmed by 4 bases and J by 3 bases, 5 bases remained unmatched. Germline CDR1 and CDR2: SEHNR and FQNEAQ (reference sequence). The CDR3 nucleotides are TGTGCCAGCAGCTCCCCGGGACAGGTCTACAATGAGCAGTTCTTC. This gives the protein CASSSPGQVYNEQFF.

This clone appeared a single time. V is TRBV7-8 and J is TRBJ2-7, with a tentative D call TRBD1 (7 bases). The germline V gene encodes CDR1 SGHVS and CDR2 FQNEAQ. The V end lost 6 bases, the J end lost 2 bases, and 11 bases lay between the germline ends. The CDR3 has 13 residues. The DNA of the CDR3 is TGTGCCAGCAGGCCAGGGGGGACCTACGAGCAGTACTTC. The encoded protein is CASRPGGTYEQYF. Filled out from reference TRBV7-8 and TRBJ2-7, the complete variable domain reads GAGVSQSPRYKVAKRGQDVALRCDPISGHVSLFWYQQALGQGPEFLTYFQNEAQLDKSGLPSDRFFAERPEGSVSTLKIQRTQQEDSAVYLCASRPGGTYEQYFGPGTRLTVT.

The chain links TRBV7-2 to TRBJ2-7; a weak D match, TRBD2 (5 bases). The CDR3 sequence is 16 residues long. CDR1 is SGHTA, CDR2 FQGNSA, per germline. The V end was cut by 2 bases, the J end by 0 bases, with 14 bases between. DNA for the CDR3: TGTGCCAGCAGCTTAAGAGGGATGCGCCCCTCCTACGAGCAGTACTTC. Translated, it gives CASSLRGMRPSYEQYF.

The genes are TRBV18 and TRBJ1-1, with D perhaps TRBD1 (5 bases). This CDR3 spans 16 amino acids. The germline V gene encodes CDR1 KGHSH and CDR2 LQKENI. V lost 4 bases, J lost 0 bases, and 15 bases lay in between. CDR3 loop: CASSLMTASMNTEAFF. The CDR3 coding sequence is TGTGCCAGCTCACTGATGACAGCCAGCATGAACACTGAAGCTTTCTTT. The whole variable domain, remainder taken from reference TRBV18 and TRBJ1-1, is NAGVMQNPRHLVRRRGQEARLRCSPMKGHSHVYWYRQLPEEGLKFMVYLQKENIIDESGMPKERFSAEFPKEGPSILRIQQVVRGDSAAYFCASSLMTASMNTEAFFGQGTRLTVV.

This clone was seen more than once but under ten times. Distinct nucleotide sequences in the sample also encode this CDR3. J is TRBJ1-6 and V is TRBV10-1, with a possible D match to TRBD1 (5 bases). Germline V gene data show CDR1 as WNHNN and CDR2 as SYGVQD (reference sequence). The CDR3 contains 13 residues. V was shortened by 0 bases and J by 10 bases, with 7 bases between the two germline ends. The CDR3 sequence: CASSESRVSPLHF. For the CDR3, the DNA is TGCGCCAGCAGTGAGTCCAGGGTCTCACCCCTCCACTTT.

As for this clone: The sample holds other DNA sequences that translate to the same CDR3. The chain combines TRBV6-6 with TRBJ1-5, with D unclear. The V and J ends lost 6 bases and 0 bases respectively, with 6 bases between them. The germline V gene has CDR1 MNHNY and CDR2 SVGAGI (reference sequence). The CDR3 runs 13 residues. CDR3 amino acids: CASSRDSNQPQHF. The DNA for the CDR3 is TGTGCCAGCAGCCGGGATAGCAATCAGCCCCAGCATTTT.

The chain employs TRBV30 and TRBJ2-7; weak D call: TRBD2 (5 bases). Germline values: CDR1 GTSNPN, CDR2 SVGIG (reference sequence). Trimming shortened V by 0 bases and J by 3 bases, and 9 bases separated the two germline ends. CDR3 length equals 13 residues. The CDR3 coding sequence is TGTGCCTGGAGTGTACGCCGGGACTACGAGCAGTACTTC. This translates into CAWSVRRDYEQYF.

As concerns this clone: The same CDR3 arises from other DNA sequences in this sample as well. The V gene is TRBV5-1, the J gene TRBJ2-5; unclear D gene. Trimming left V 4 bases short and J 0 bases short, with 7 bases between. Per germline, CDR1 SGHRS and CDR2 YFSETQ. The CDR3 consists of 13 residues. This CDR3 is CASSLSYQETQYF. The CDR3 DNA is TGCGCCAGCAGCCTAAGCTACCAAGAGACCCAGTACTTC.

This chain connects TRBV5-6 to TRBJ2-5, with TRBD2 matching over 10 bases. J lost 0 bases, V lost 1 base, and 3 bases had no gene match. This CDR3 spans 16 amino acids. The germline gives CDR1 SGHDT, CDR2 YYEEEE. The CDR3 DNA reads TGTGCCAGCAGCTTGACTAGCGGGGTGTACCAAGAGACCCAGTACTTC. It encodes CASSLTSGVYQETQYF.

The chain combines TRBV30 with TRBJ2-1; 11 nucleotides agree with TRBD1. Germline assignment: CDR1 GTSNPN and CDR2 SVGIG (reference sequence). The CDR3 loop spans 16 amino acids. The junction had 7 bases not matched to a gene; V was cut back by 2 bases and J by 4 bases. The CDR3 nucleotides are TGTGCCTGGAGTCACCCGGGACAGGGGGAATACAATGAGCAGTTCTTC. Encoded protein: CAWSHPGQGEYNEQFF.

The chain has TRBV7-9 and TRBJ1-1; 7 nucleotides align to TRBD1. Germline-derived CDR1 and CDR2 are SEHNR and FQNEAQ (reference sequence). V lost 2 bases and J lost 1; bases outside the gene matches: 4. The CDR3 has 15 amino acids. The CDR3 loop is CASSLLGQTNTEAFF. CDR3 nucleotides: TGTGCCAGCAGCTTACTGGGACAGACGAACACTGAAGCTTTCTTT.

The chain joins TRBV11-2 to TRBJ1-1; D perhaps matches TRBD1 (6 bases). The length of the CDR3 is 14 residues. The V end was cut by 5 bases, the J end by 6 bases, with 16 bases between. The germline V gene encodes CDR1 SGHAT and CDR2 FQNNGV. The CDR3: CASSPILDRPEAFF. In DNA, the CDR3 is TGTGCCAGCAGCCCCATCTTGGACAGACCTGAAGCTTTCTTT.

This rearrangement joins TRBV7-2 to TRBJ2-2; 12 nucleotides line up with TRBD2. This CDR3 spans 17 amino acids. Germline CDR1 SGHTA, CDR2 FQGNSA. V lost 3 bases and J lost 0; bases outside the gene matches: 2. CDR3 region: CASSFTSGGTNTGELFF. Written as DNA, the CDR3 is TGTGCCAGCAGCTTCACTAGCGGGGGGACGAACACCGGGGAGCTGTTTTTT.